This TCR beta chain was identified in a study of blood T cell repertoires in COVID-19. Overall study context: PBMCs, B-cell-depleted T cells, or T cells provided the cDNA or gDNA that made up the material.

Enrollment of patients from Seattle took place during active infection, with longitudinal follow-up. V was clipped by 1 base and J by 8 bases; unmatched bases: 5. Germline V gene data show CDR1 as MNHEY and CDR2 as SMNVEV (reference sequence). This CDR3 region has 14 residues. Original analysis: Amplification of reference gene primers provided the estimated nucleated cell counts. Sequenced by immunoSEQ multiplex PCR; TCRdb stores in-frame clones only, minus some. V, J and clone size derive from that table, while D and trimming were established from the DNA sequence. The sample yields about 300,000 clones, around 85% seen once.

This chain links TRBV27 with TRBJ1-2; 9 positions match TRBD1. The clonotype was recovered from a human donor with COVID-19, enrolled during active disease. The donor label of this sample is uncertain. Sequencing was done on a sample of peripheral blood. CDR3 coding DNA: TGTGCCAGCAGTTTATGGACAGGGGCGGGAGGCTACACCTTC. Translated, it gives CASSLWTGAGGYTF.